These 28 T cell receptor beta chains came from one sample sequenced in a study of blood T cell repertoires in COVID-19. Clones were read by immunoSEQ multiplex PCR, and TCRdb kept only the in-frame ones, dropping some. The sample carries 390,000 or so clones, roughly 90% recorded once. Material: peripheral blood. These receptors were obtained from a young woman with COVID-19, enrolled during active disease.

The chain carries TRBV11-2 and TRBJ2-1; D might be TRBD2 (6 bases). From germline, CDR1 is SGHAT and CDR2 FQNNGV. Trimming stripped 4 bases from V and 0 bases from J, with 10 bases between. The CDR3 is made up of 15 amino acids. CDR3 sequence: CASSSDYTSYNEQFF. The CDR3 nucleotides are TGTGCCAGCAGCTCGGACTACACCTCCTACAATGAGCAGTTCTTC.

This sequence joins TRBV27 and TRBJ2-5, with 7 bases aligning to TRBD2. The V gene's germline CDR1 is MNHEY and CDR2 SMNVEV (reference sequence). The CDR3 is 14 residues long. J lost 1 base, V lost 3 bases, and 2 bases had no gene match. The CDR3 nucleotides read TGTGCCAGCAGTTTCGGCGGGGGCCAAGAGACCCAGTACTTC. This sequence encodes CASSFGGGQETQYF.

The chain combines TRBV6-1 with TRBJ2-1; 9 nucleotides agree with TRBD2. The germline CDR1 and CDR2 sequences are MNHNS and SASEGT. The junction had 10 bases not matched to a gene; V was cut back by 3 bases and J by 4 bases. The CDR3 has 17 residues. For the CDR3, the DNA is TGTGCCAGCAGTGAGGAACTAGCGGGCCCGGCGTACAATGAGCAGTTCTTC. Its translation: CASSEELAGPAYNEQFF.

This chain connects TRBV15 to TRBJ1-4; 8 bases fit TRBD1. V lost 3 bases to trimming and J lost 5 bases; unmatched junction nucleotides: 5. In germline, CDR1 is LNHNV, CDR2 YYDKDF (reference sequence). The CDR3 has 15 residues. For the CDR3, the DNA is TGTGCCACCAGCAGGATGACAGGGGCAAATGAAAAACTGTTTTTT. Translated: CATSRMTGANEKLFF. The variable domain in full, with the rest retrieved from reference TRBV15 and TRBJ1-4, is DAMVIQNPRYQVTQFGKPVTLSCSQTLNHNVMYWYQQKSSQAPKLLFHYYDKDFNNEADTPDNFQSRRPNTSFCFLDIRSPGLGDTAMYLCATSRMTGANEKLFFGSGTQLSVL.

The chain combines TRBV5-4 with TRBJ2-7, with 10 bases identical to TRBD1. V lost 4 bases and J lost 5; bases outside the gene matches: 3. The CDR3 length is 13 residues. Germline CDR1 SGHNT, CDR2 YYREEE (reference sequence). The chain's CDR3 is CASSTDRGNEQYF. CDR3 nucleotides: TGTGCCAGCAGCACGGACAGGGGGAACGAGCAGTACTTC. The full variable domain, with the rest looked up from reference TRBV5-4 and TRBJ2-7, is ETGVTQSPTHLIKTRGQQVTLRCSSQSGHNTVSWYQQALGQGPQFIFQYYREEENGRGNFPPRFSGLQFPNYSSELNVNALELDDSALYLCASSTDRGNEQYFGPGTRLTVT.

The chain combines TRBV10-3 with TRBJ2-3; 8 bases fit TRBD2. CDR3 length equals 16 residues. With 2 bases clipped from V and 7 bases from J, the junction kept 11 bases outside the gene matches. CDR1 ENHRY and CDR2 SYGVKD come from the germline V gene. The CDR3 spells CAISELGAGEANTQYF. The CDR3 DNA is TGTGCCATCAGTGAGCTTGGAGCGGGGGAAGCGAATACGCAGTATTTT.

This chain links TRBV19 with TRBJ2-1; 7 nucleotides agree with TRBD2. The trim removed 3 bases at V and 7 bases at J, leaving 9 bases unmatched. The germline gives CDR1 LNHDA, CDR2 SQIVND (reference sequence). The CDR3 extends over 15 amino acids. The CDR3 here is CASSIMRETGNEQFF. The CDR3 DNA reads TGTGCCAGTAGTATCATGCGGGAGACGGGTAATGAGCAGTTCTTC. Supplemented by reference TRBV19 and TRBJ2-1, the full variable domain reads DGGITQSPKYLFRKEGQNVTLSCEQNLNHDAMYWYRQDPGQGLRLIYYSQIVNDFQKGDIAEGYSVSREKKESFPLTVTSAQKNPTAFYLCASSIMRETGNEQFFGPGTRLTVL.

The chain combines TRBV6-2 or TRBV6-3 with TRBJ2-3; D ambiguous. V was clipped by 2 bases and J by 6 bases, with 3 bases between them. The length of the CDR3 is 11 residues. Germline CDR1 is MNHEY and CDR2 is SVGEGT. CDR3 DNA: TGTGCCAGCAGTTACCTCGATACGCAGTATTTT. This gives the protein CASSYLDTQYF.

This chain connects TRBV4-1 to TRBJ1-1; D is perhaps TRBD1 (5 bases). The CDR3 length is 14 residues. The germline gives CDR1 MGHRA, CDR2 YSYEKL. V dropped 2 bases and J dropped 4 bases, with 11 bases sitting between them. The CDR3 reads CASSQPLRVTEAFF. For the CDR3, the DNA is TGCGCCAGCAGCCAACCCCTCAGGGTCACTGAAGCTTTCTTT.

This clone was counted a single time. The chain combines TRBV4-3 with TRBJ2-3; 8 bases line up with TRBD2. V was pared by 2 bases and J by 0 bases, with 7 bases of the junction left unmatched. Germline V gene data show CDR1 as LGHNA and CDR2 as YSLEER. The CDR3 extends over 17 amino acids. In DNA form, the CDR3 reads TGCGCCAGCAGCCAAAGGGCGGGCGGGGGGAGCACAGATACGCAGTATTTT. It translates to CASSQRAGGGSTDTQYF.

The gene calls are TRBV5-1 and TRBJ2-7; TRBD2 is a possible D gene (6 bases). CDR3 length equals 13 residues. The germline gives CDR1 SGHRS, CDR2 YFSETQ. V lost 4 bases and J lost 3, with 11 bases in between. In DNA, the CDR3 is TGCGCCAGCAGCAGGGACTCACACTACGAGCAGTACTTC. Translating gives CASSRDSHYEQYF.

This clone appeared a single time. The gene calls are TRBV15 and TRBJ2-1; a weak D match, TRBD1 (6 bases). The CDR3 covers 13 residues. Trimming stripped 3 bases from V and 9 bases from J, with 12 bases between. Looked up from germline, CDR1 is LNHNV and CDR2 is YYDKDF (reference sequence). The CDR3 sequence is CATSSRQALEQFF. The CDR3 DNA sequence: TGTGCCACCAGCAGCCGACAGGCACTTGAGCAGTTCTTC.

The J gene is TRBJ2-5, the V gene TRBV18; TRBD2 agrees at 7 bases. The V segment lost 6 bases and the J segment 5 bases; nucleotides outside the gene matches: 3. Germline V gene lookup returns CDR1 KGHSH and CDR2 LQKENI. The CDR3 totals 12 residues. The CDR3: CASSTGGETQYF. The DNA for the CDR3 is TGTGCCAGCTCGACCGGGGGGGAGACCCAGTACTTC. Together with reference TRBV18 and TRBJ2-5, the CDR3 gives the full variable domain: NAGVMQNPRHLVRRRGQEARLRCSPMKGHSHVYWYRQLPEEGLKFMVYLQKENIIDESGMPKERFSAEFPKEGPSILRIQQVVRGDSAAYFCASSTGGETQYFGPGTRLLVL.

The chain uses TRBV19 and TRBJ2-7, with D maybe TRBD2 (5 bases). The ends were cut back, 8 bases at V and 4 bases at J, with 21 bases in the middle. The CDR3 totals 15 residues. Looked up from germline, CDR1 is LNHDA and CDR2 is SQIVND (reference sequence). DNA for the CDR3: TGTGCCAGTGAGGGAGTAAAACGAACCAAATACGAGCAGTACGTC. Translation gives CASEGVKRTKYEQYV.

The rearrangement links TRBV2 to TRBJ1-2; D may be TRBD1 (5 bases). CDR1 SNHLY and CDR2 FYNNEI come from the germline V gene. Deletions cut 5 bases from V and 5 bases from J, with 15 bases between. This CDR3 is 14 amino acids long. This CDR3 reads CASSKIDRFYGYTF. CDR3 coding DNA: TGTGCCAGCAGTAAAATCGACAGATTTTATGGCTACACCTTC.

This clone occurred once. CDR3 protein: CASSDWQASNQPQHF. In DNA, the CDR3 is TGTGCCAGCAGTGACTGGCAGGCTAGCAATCAGCCCCAGCATTTT. The chain recombines TRBV2 with TRBJ1-5; D is unresolved. V was cut by 3 bases and J by 0 bases, with 9 bases left in between. Germline loops: CDR1 SNHLY, CDR2 FYNNEI. There are 15 residues in the CDR3.

This sequence joins TRBV19 and TRBJ2-3, with 8 bases aligning to TRBD1. CDR3 length equals 14 residues. CDR1 and CDR2 (germline): LNHDA, SQIVND (reference sequence). The ends lost 10 bases at V and 1 base at J; junction bases unmatched: 7. The CDR3, as DNA: TGTGCCACTAATCCGGGACAGGGCACAGATACGCAGTATTTT. This encodes CATNPGQGTDTQYF. The entire variable domain, with the rest obtained from reference TRBV19 and TRBJ2-3, is as follows: DGGITQSPKYLFRKEGQNVTLSCEQNLNHDAMYWYRQDPGQGLRLIYYSQIVNDFQKGDIAEGYSVSREKKESFPLTVTSAQKNPTAFYLCATNPGQGTDTQYFGPGTRLTVL.

The chain has TRBV6-1 and TRBJ2-7, with TRBD2 identical over 7 bases. The CDR3 spans 13 residues. Germline CDR1 is MNHNS and CDR2 is SASEGT. Unmatched junction bases numbered 5, after V lost 0 bases and J lost 9 bases. The CDR3 loop is CASSEAGRDGQYF. The CDR3 DNA sequence: TGTGCCAGCAGTGAAGCGGGGAGGGACGGGCAGTACTTC.

The chain couples TRBV5-8 to TRBJ1-2, with D possibly TRBD1 on 5 matching bases. The CDR3 is made up of 15 amino acids. CDR1 and CDR2 from the germline V gene are SGHTS and YDEGEE. V was shortened by 2 bases and J by 7 bases, with 18 bases between the two germline ends. The CDR3 reads CASSFGQGWKVGYTF. The CDR3 nucleotides are TGTGCCAGCAGCTTCGGGCAGGGATGGAAGGTTGGCTACACCTTC.

This sequence joins TRBV5-1 and TRBJ1-1; TRBD1 agrees at 7 bases. The CDR3 length is 14 residues. The V gene end was trimmed by 5 bases and the J gene end by 5 bases; junction bases not matched to a gene: 9. The germline CDR1 and CDR2 sequences are SGHRS and YFSETQ. In DNA form, the CDR3 reads TGCGCCAGCAGTTATACAGGGGACGGGACTGAAGCTTTCTTT. This encodes CASSYTGDGTEAFF.

The chain recombines TRBV11-3 with TRBJ1-2; 8 bases are shared with TRBD1. This CDR3 region has 14 residues. The germline V gene encodes CDR1 SGHNT and CDR2 YENEEA. The V gene end was trimmed by 4 bases and the J gene end by 5 bases; junction bases not matched to a gene: 6. The CDR3 region has the DNA TGTGCCAGCAGCTCGGGGACAGGAGGTTATGGCTACACCTTC. The encoded protein is CASSSGTGGYGYTF. The variable domain in full, completed from reference TRBV11-3 and TRBJ1-2, reads EAGVVQSPRYKIIEKKQPVAFWCNPISGHNTLYWYLQNLGQGPELLIRYENEEAVDDSQLPKDRFSAERLKGVDSTLKIQPAELGDSAVYLCASSSGTGGYGYTFGSGTRLTVV.

The chain combines TRBV6-5 with TRBJ2-2, with a weak D call TRBD1 (6 bases). With 4 bases removed from V and 3 bases from J, the gap between germline ends came to 12 bases. CDR1 and CDR2 from the germline V gene are MNHEY and SVGAGI. The CDR3 sequence is 15 residues long. CDR3 in DNA: TGTGCCAGCAGTTCTTACAGGGACGACACCGGGGAGCTGTTTTTT. It is translated as CASSSYRDDTGELFF.

The V gene is TRBV12-3 or TRBV12-4, the J gene TRBJ2-1, with D unclear. This CDR3 is built from 13 residues. Trimming left V 7 bases short and J 4 bases short, with 11 bases between. The CDR3 DNA follows: TGTGCCAGCACGCTAGAAAATTACAATGAGCAGTTCTTC. It codes for CASTLENYNEQFF.

The CDR3 reads CASSPLAGTETQYF. The DNA of the CDR3 is TGTGCCAGCTCACCACTTGCGGGGACGGAGACCCAGTACTTC. This chain uses TRBV18 with TRBJ2-5, with D tentatively TRBD2 (6 bases). V lost 1 base to trimming and J lost 5 bases, with 11 bases between them. The CDR3 totals 14 residues. The germline V gene has CDR1 KGHSH and CDR2 LQKENI.

V and J are TRBV4-2 and TRBJ2-5, with 12 bases that match TRBD1. The junction had 12 bases not matched to a gene; V was cut back by 3 bases and J by 4 bases. From germline, CDR1 is LGHNA and CDR2 YNFKEQ. The CDR3 consists of 18 residues. DNA for the CDR3: TGTGCCAGCAGCCAGCCGCTGAGGGACAGGGGGCCGGCAGAGACCCAGTACTTC. This sequence encodes CASSQPLRDRGPAETQYF.

The J gene is TRBJ2-1, the V gene TRBV27, with TRBD2 matching over 11 bases. This CDR3 spans 17 amino acids. With 2 bases clipped from V and 5 bases from J, the junction kept 8 bases outside the gene matches. Germline CDR1 is MNHEY and CDR2 is SMNVEV (reference sequence). CDR3 nucleotides: TGTGCCAGCAGTTTACTTACTCCGGGACTAGCGGACAATGAGCAGTTCTTC. This encodes CASSLLTPGLADNEQFF.

This clone showed up just a few times. J is TRBJ2-7 and V is TRBV11-2; a possible D gene is TRBD2 (8 bases). The CDR3 extends over 17 amino acids. CDR1 SGHAT and CDR2 FQNNGV come from the germline V gene. Deletions cut 7 bases from V and 3 bases from J, with 25 bases between. The CDR3 is CASTPRGGQLPFYEQYF. The DNA for the CDR3 is TGTGCCAGCACCCCCCGGGGGGGACAGCTCCCCTTCTACGAGCAGTACTTC.

Of note for this clone: Distinct nucleotide sequences in the sample also encode this CDR3. The rearrangement links TRBV6-2 or TRBV6-3 to TRBJ1-5; the D is unclear. V shed 2 bases and J shed 2 bases, with 10 bases lying between them. This CDR3 contains 15 residues. The germline gives CDR1 MNHEY, CDR2 SVGEGT. The CDR3 sequence is CASSYGGSGNQPQHF. The CDR3 DNA is TGTGCCAGCAGTTACGGAGGGTCGGGCAATCAGCCCCAGCATTTT.